This TCR beta chain originates from a study of post-analysis software for immune sequencing data. Turning to the study itself: The study covered relapsing-remitting, secondary progressive and progressive-relapsing courses of multiple sclerosis. General study results and limits: Controls showed lower frequencies than patients for five TRBV segments, and TRBV5-6, TRBV5-1 and TRBV20-1 were among these. Under F measure analysis, samples from one preparation batch co-clustered strongly.

TCR beta cDNA libraries included unique molecular identifiers. TCRdb itself ran the PCR reads through MiXCR, one entry per CDR3 protein. The sample carries 170,000 or so distinct CDR3 sequences, 30% recorded once. After removal of 5 bases from V and 7 bases from J, the junction contained 6 bases not matched to a gene. The germline V gene has CDR1 SGHAT and CDR2 FQDESV (reference sequence). The CDR3 contains 14 residues. This clonotype has a count of ten or more. Its target is unknown. The clonotype comes from a girl aged 10 to 17 with multiple sclerosis. The sequenced sample was blood. The chain links TRBV11-1 to TRBJ2-1, with TRBD1 matching over 9 bases. The CDR3 coding sequence is TGTGCCAGCAGCGCCGGACAGGGGAGGAATGAGCAGTTCTTC. Its translation is CASSAGQGRNEQFF.